These T cell receptor beta chains were read from a single sample in a study of CD8 T cells in ankylosing spondylitis. TCRdb used MiXCR to reprocess the 5' RACE reads, holding one entry per CDR3 protein. The sample has approximately 520,000 distinct CDR3 sequences, roughly 5.2% seen once. Specimen: blood, either unsorted or a sorted T cell fraction (not recorded which). These receptors all stem from a male donor with ankylosing spondylitis. Each CDR3 is given with its conserved first and last residue. The D gene is left open where the match is weak. Expanded clones are given a class, and other clones once, few, many or no size at all.

v_call	d_call	clone_size	j_call	cdr3_nt	cdr3_aa
TRBV12-3/TRBV12-4	TRBD2	many	TRBJ2-1	TGTGCCAGCAGTCCTCCGGGGGGGTACAATGAGCAGTTCTTC	CASSPPGGYNEQFF
TRBV10-3	NA	many	TRBJ1-2	TGTGCCATCAGCAGGACAGCACCCTATGGCTACACCTTC	CAISRTAPYGYTF
TRBV7-9	NA	many	TRBJ2-3	TGTGCCAGCAGCCCATCCCCAGATACGCAGTATTTT	CASSPSPDTQYF
TRBV20-1	NA	NA	TRBJ2-1	TGCAGTGCTAGAGTGGGCGGTATCTACAATGAGCAGTTCTTC	CSARVGGIYNEQFF
TRBV20-1	TRBD2	many	TRBJ2-7	TGCAGTGCCAGCTTAGCGGGGGGACCTTACGAGCAGTACTTC	CSASLAGGPYEQYF
TRBV20-1	NA	many	TRBJ2-1	TGCAGTGCTAGAGCCCCACTTCCGGGACGGCTCTACAATGAGCAGTTCTTC	CSARAPLPGRLYNEQFF
TRBV4-3	NA	many	TRBJ1-6	TGCGCCAGCAGCCAAGTATGGCCCGGGCTTTCACCCCTCCACTTT	CASSQVWPGLSPLHF
TRBV6-2/TRBV6-3	NA	many	TRBJ2-1	TGTGCCAGCAGTAACCTAGGGGGCAATGAGCAGTTCTTC	CASSNLGGNEQFF
TRBV29-1	TRBD2	many	TRBJ2-5	TGCAGCGTTGAAGGGGCGGGAGGCAAGACCCAGTACTTC	CSVEGAGGKTQYF
TRBV5-5	NA	many	TRBJ2-2	TGTGCCAGCAGCCGATCCGGAAACACCGGGGAGCTGTTTTTT	CASSRSGNTGELFF
TRBV5-1	TRBD2	few	TRBJ2-5	TGCGCCAGCAGCGCCTTAGCGGGACCCCAAGAGACCCAGTACTTC	CASSALAGPQETQYF
TRBV7-8	TRBD1	many	TRBJ1-2	TGTGCCAGCAGCTCACGGACAGGATACGGCTATGGCTACACCTTC	CASSSRTGYGYGYTF
TRBV18	TRBD1	many	TRBJ2-5	TGTGCCAGCTCACCCGGACAGGAGCTCCAAGAGACCCAGTACTTC	CASSPGQELQETQYF
TRBV4-1	TRBD1	NA	TRBJ2-1	TGCGCCAGCAGCCAAGGAACTGACAGGGGGTTGGAACCGTTCTTC	CASSQGTDRGLEPFF
TRBV10-2	TRBD1	NA	TRBJ2-7	TGCGCCAGCAGACAAGGACAGGGGATATACGAGCAGTACTTC	CASRQGQGIYEQYF
TRBV7-8	TRBD2	many	TRBJ2-1	TGTGCCAGCAGCTTAGTAAGGACTAGCGGGGGAAATGAGCAGTTCTTC	CASSLVRTSGGNEQFF
TRBV6-2/TRBV6-3	NA	many	TRBJ1-2	TGTGCCAGCAGTTACTCTCGGCTGGGTGGCTACACCTTC	CASSYSRLGGYTF
TRBV12-2	NA	NA	TRBJ2-1	TGTGCAAGTCGCTTTAGAGGCGGGACAGGGGCTCTCTACAATGAGCAGTTCTTC	CASRFRGGTGALYNEQFF
TRBV7-8	NA	many	TRBJ2-7	TGTGCCAGCAGCTTAGCGGAGGGATACTCCTACGAGCAGTACTTC	CASSLAEGYSYEQYF
TRBV20-1	TRBD1	NA	TRBJ2-7	TGCAGTGCTAGTGCGGACAGGGTCCTCTACGAGCAGTACTTC	CSASADRVLYEQYF
TRBV27	NA	many	TRBJ1-4	TGTGCCAGCAGAGCCTCCGGGACGACCCCATCGAAACTGTTTTTT	CASRASGTTPSKLFF
TRBV3-1	NA	once	TRBJ2-7	TGTGCCAGCAGCCAAGACCCCCTTAAAGCGGGACAGGCTTCCCTTTACGAGCAGTACTTC	CASSQDPLKAGQASLYEQYF